Listed below are T cell receptor beta chains from one sample, sequenced in a study of blood T cell repertoires in COVID-19. Assay: immunoSEQ multiplex PCR; the TCRdb copy retains only in-frame clones and omits some. The sample has roughly 83,000 clones; around 86% are singletons. The material sequenced was peripheral blood. The source of these receptors is a man over 45 with active COVID-19. Each CDR3 is given with its conserved first and last residue. Each record gives: J gene, D gene, clone size, V gene, CDR3 protein, CDR3 DNA. The D gene is left open where the match is weak. Size tells how often a clone was seen (once, few, many) or the class of an expanded clone, and some rows leave it out.

>TRBJ2-1|TRBD2|-|TRBV11-2
CASSSRLAGEYNEQFF
TGTGCCAGCAGCTCCCGACTAGCGGGGGAGTACAATGAGCAGTTCTTC
>TRBJ1-1|TRBD1|-|TRBV9
CASSATGYTEAFF
TGTGCCAGCAGCGCGACAGGGTACACTGAAGCTTTCTTT
>TRBJ1-6|-|-|TRBV2
CASLGLSSYNSPLHF
TGTGCCAGCTTGGGCCTCAGCTCCTATAATTCACCCCTCCACTTT
>TRBJ2-3|-|-|TRBV5-1
CASSSGVTDTQYF
TGCGCCAGCAGCTCGGGGGTGACAGATACGCAGTATTTT
>TRBJ1-2|TRBD1|-|TRBV11-2
CASSSGGADGYTF
TGTGCCAGCAGCTCAGGGGGCGCAGATGGCTACACCTTC
>TRBJ2-7|TRBD2|-|TRBV19
CATGRRESHEQYF
TGTGCTACCGGGCGGCGGGAGTCCCACGAGCAGTACTTC
>TRBJ2-1|-|once|TRBV6-2/TRBV6-3
CASSYWLAGRQRDNEQFF
TGTGCCAGCAGTTACTGGCTGGCAGGGCGGCAACGAGACAATGAGCAGTTCTTC
>TRBJ1-2|TRBD1|once|TRBV19
CASSMGQGANYGYTF
TGTGCCAGTAGTATGGGACAGGGGGCCAACTATGGCTACACCTTC
>TRBJ2-1|TRBD1|-|TRBV4-2
CASSQDIRDRVANEQFF
TGTGCCAGCAGCCAAGATATCCGGGACAGGGTAGCAAATGAGCAGTTCTTC
>TRBJ2-7|TRBD1|-|TRBV19
CASSPGTGTYEQYF
TGTGCCAGTAGTCCGGGGACAGGGACCTACGAGCAGTACTTC
>TRBJ2-3|-|-|TRBV15
CATSRDHGGITDTQYF
TGTGCCACCAGCAGAGATCATGGCGGGATTACAGATACGCAGTATTTT
>TRBJ2-3|TRBD2|-|TRBV24-1
CATSDYSTSGGRDTQYF
TGTGCCACCAGTGATTATTCGACTAGCGGGGGGAGAGATACGCAGTATTTT
>TRBJ1-6|-|-|TRBV6-4
CASSYMTDDGSPLHF
TGTGCCAGCAGTTACATGACAGACGACGGGTCACCCCTCCACTTT
>TRBJ1-3|-|-|TRBV7-2
CASSLVGGSGNTIYF
TGTGCCAGCAGCTTAGTCGGGGGCTCTGGAAACACCATATATTTT
>TRBJ2-1|TRBD2|few|TRBV19
CASSIRLADYNEQFF
TGTGCCAGTAGTATACGGCTAGCGGATTACAATGAGCAGTTCTTC
>TRBJ2-2|TRBD1|-|TRBV12-3/TRBV12-4
CASSDRGPGELFF
TGTGCCAGCAGCGACAGGGGGCCCGGGGAGCTGTTTTTT
>TRBJ2-5|TRBD1|-|TRBV4-2
CASSSNRGRQETQYF
TGTGCCAGCAGCTCGAACAGGGGAAGGCAAGAGACCCAGTACTTC
>TRBJ1-4|-|-|TRBV30
CASGGLGEKLFF
TGTGCCTCCGGGGGGCTAGGGGAAAAACTGTTTTTT
>TRBJ2-7|-|-|TRBV28
CASITRGGYEQYF
TGTGCCAGCATTACTAGGGGGGGCTACGAGCAGTACTTC
>TRBJ1-6|TRBD1|-|TRBV27
CASKPGQGANSPLHF
TGTGCCAGCAAACCGGGACAGGGGGCGAATTCACCCCTCCACTTT
>TRBJ1-2|-|-|TRBV28
CASAEASGYTF
TGTGCCAGCGCTGAGGCGAGCGGCTACACCTTC
>TRBJ1-5|-|-|TRBV4-1
CASSQVSTGIIGLRYQPQHF
TGCGCCAGCAGCCAAGTGAGCACAGGGATTATAGGGTTGAGGTATCAGCCCCAGCATTTT